This TCR beta chain was retrieved from a study of response to subunit inactivated influenza vaccine. MiXCR was run by TCRdb on the RT-PCR reads, yielding one entry per CDR3 protein. The profile shows about 540,000 distinct CDR3 sequences, under 30% of them singletons. The CDR3 length is 15 residues. CDR1 is SGHRS and CDR2 is YFSETQ in the germline V gene. The ends were cut back, 0 bases at V and 0 bases at J, with 10 bases in the middle. These data also formed part of another study, on T cells expressing NK-cell markers. That report notes: Synthesis of TCR beta cDNA relied on 5'RACE template switching carrying UMIs. Each of about 6 donors carried dominant NKG2C+ clonotypes accounting for about 1.0-7.0% of CD8+ T cells. The CD3+CD56-NKG2C+ fraction was also led by these clonotypes in a handful of donors.

This rearrangement joins TRBV5-1 to TRBJ2-7, with no clear D. The clonotype comes from a man aged 45-65 years who received an inactivated influenza vaccine. The sequences come from CD4+ T cells sorted from PBMCs, collected roughly 13 days after vaccination. The CDR3 loop is CASSLETAPSYEQYF. CDR3 in DNA: TGCGCCAGCAGCTTGGAGACGGCACCCTCCTACGAGCAGTACTTC. Using reference TRBV5-1 and TRBJ2-7 for the parts outside the CDR3, the full variable domain is KAGVTQTPRYLIKTRGQQVTLSCSPISGHRSVSWYQQTPGQGLQFLFEYFSETQRNKGNFPGRFSGRQFSNSRSEMNVSTLELGDSALYLCASSLETAPSYEQYFGPGTRLTVT.